This entry describes one TCR beta chain. Its antigen is not known. Trimming shortened V by 5 bases and J by 1 base, and 9 bases separated the two germline ends. CDR1 and CDR2 (germline): SGHTA, FQGNSA. There are 15 residues in the CDR3. These data come from a study of T cell responses to AZD1222 COVID-19 vaccine. The study's findings and limits: Seropositive status at baseline applied to only five or six AZD1222 recipients. Most donors were white British, females outnumbered males, and clonal diversity was possibly underestimated.

Data came from immunoSEQ multiplex PCR; TCRdb stores just in-frame clones and leaves some out. Of roughly 100,000 clones in the sample, over 75% are singletons; the top ten hold around 20%. Sequencing was performed on peripheral blood, taken on day 0 of AZD1222 vaccination. V and J are TRBV7-2 and TRBJ2-6, with no clear D. The source of this sequence is an adult in good health. CDR3 sequence (DNA): TGTGCCAGCAGCCCCCCCAGGTCTGGGGCCAACGTCCTGACTTTC. This encodes CASSPPRSGANVLTF.